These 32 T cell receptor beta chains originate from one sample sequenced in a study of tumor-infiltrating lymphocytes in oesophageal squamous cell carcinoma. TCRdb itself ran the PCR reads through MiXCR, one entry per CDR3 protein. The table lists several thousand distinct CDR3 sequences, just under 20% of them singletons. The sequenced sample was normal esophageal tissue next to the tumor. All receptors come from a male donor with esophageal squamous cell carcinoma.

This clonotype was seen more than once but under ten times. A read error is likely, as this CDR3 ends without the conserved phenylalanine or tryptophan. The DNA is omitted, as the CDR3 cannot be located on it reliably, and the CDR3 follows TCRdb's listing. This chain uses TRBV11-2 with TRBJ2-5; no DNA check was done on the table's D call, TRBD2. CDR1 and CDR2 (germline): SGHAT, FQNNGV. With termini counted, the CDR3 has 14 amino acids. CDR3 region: CASSSGDYEQYFGN.

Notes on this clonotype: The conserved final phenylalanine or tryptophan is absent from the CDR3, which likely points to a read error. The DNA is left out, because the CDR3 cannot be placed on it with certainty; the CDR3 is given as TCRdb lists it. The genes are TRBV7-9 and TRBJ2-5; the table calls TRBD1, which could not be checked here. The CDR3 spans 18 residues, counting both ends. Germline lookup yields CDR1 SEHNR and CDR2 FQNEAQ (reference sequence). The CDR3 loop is CASSLGGTGGNYGYTFGS.

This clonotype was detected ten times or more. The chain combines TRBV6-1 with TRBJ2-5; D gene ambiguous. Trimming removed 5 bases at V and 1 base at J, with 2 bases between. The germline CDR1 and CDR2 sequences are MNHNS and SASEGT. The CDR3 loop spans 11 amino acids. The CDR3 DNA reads TGTGCCAGCAGTTTCCAAGAGACCCAGTACTTC. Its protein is CASSFQETQYF.

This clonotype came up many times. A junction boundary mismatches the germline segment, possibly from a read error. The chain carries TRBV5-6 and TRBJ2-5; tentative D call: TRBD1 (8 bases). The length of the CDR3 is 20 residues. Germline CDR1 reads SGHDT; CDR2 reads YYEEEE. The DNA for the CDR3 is TGTGCCAGCAGCGCCGAAGAACGGACAGGGAGGGTGACCTATAATTCACCCCTCCACTTC. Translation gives CASSAEERTGRVTYNSPLHF.

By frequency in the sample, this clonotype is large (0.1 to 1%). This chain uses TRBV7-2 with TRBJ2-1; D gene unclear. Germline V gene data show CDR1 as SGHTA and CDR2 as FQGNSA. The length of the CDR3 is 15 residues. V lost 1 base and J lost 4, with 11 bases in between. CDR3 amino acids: CASSLGPPSYNEQFF. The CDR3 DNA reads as TGTGCCAGCAGCTTAGGACCGCCGAGTTACAATGAGCAGTTCTTC.

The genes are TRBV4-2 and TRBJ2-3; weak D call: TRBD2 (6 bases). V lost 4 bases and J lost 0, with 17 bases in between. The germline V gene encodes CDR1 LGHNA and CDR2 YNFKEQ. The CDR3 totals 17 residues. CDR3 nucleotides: TGTGCCAGCAGCCCGGGTCTCCTAGCGTCTAGCACAGATACGCAGTATTTT. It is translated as CASSPGLLASSTDTQYF.

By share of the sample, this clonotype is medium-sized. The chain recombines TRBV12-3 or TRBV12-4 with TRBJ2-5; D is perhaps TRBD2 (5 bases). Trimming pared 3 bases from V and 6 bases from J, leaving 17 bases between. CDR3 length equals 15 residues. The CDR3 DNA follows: TGTGCCAGCAGTTTTTCGGCGCTAGCAGTTCAGACCCAGTACTTC. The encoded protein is CASSFSALAVQTQYF.

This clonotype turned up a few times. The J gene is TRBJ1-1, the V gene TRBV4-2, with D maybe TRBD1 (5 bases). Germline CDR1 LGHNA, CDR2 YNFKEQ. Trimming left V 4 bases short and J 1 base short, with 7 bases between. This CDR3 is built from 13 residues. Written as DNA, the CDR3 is TGTGCCAGCAGCCTTCAGGGGAACACTGAAGCTTTCTTT. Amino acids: CASSLQGNTEAFF.

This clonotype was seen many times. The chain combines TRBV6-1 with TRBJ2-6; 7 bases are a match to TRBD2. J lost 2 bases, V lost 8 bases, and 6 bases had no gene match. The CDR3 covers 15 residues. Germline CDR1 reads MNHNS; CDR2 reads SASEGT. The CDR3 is CASAVGGTGANVLTF. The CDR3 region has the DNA TGTGCCAGCGCCGTGGGAGGGACTGGGGCCAACGTCCTGACTTTC.

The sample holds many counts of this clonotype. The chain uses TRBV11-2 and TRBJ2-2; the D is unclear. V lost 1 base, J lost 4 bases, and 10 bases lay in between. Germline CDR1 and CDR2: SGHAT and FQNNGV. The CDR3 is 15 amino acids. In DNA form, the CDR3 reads TGTGCCAGCAGCTTAGTTGGTCAGAGCACCGGGGAGCTGTTTTTT. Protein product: CASSLVGQSTGELFF.

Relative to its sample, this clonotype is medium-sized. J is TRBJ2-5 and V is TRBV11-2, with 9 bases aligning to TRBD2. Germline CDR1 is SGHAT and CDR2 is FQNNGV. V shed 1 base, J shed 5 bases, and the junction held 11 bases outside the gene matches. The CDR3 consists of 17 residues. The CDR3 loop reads CASSLVVWGGGAETQYF. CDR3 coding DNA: TGTGCCAGCAGCTTAGTTGTGTGGGGCGGGGGGGCGGAGACCCAGTACTTC.

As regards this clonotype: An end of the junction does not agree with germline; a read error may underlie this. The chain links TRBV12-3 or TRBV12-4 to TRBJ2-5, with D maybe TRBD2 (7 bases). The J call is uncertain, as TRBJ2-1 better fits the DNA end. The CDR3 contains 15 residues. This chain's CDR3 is CASSFGGPSYSEQFF. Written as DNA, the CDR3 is TGTGCCAGCAGTTTCGGGGGGCCTTCGTACAGTGAGCAGTTCTTC.

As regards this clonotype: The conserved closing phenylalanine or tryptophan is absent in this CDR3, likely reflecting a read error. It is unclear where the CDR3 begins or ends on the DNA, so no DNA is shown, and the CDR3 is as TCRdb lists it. The CDR3 spells CASSLPDSGTETEYV. The chain joins TRBV7-4 to TRBJ2-3; the D call in the table, TRBD1, was not verified against the DNA. Per germline, CDR1 SGHVT and CDR2 SQSDAQ. With termini counted, the CDR3 has 15 amino acids.

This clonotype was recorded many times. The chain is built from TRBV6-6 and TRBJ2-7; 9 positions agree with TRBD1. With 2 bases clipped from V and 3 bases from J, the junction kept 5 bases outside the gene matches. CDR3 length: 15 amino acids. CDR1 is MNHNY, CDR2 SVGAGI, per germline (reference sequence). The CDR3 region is CASSYTQDRGYEQYF. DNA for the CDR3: TGTGCCAGCAGTTACACCCAGGACAGGGGCTACGAGCAGTACTTC.

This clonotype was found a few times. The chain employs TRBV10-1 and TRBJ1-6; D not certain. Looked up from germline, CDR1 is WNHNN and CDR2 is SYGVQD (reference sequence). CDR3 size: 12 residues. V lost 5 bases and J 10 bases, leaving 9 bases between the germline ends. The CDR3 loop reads CASSSGNSPLHF. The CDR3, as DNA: TGCGCCAGCAGTTCGGGGAACTCACCCCTCCACTTT.

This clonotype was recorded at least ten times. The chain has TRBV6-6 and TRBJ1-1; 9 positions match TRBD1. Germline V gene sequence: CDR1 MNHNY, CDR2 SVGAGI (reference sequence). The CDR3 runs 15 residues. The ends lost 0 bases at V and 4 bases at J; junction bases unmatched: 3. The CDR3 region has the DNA TGTGCCAGCAGTTACTCGGCGACAGGGGGCACTGAAGCTTTCTTT. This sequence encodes CASSYSATGGTEAFF.

CDR3 nucleotides: TGTGCCAGCAGCTTAGATGGGACTAGCGGGGGGGCTTTGAATGAGCAGTTCTTC. Translated: CASSLDGTSGGALNEQFF. V and J are TRBV7-2 and TRBJ2-1; 16 nucleotides line up with TRBD2. Germline V gene sequence: CDR1 SGHTA, CDR2 FQGNSA. The CDR3 loop spans 18 amino acids. Losses at the gene ends were 1 base for V and 7 bases for J; bases not matched to a gene: 7.

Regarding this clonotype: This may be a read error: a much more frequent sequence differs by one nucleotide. The CDR3 spells CASSPPTAGGNYGYNF. DNA of the CDR3: TGTGCCAGCAGCCCACCCACCGCAGGAGGGAACTATGGCTACAACTTC. This sequence joins TRBV5-4 and TRBJ1-2, with D hard to call. This CDR3 has 16 amino acids. The V gene's germline CDR1 is SGHNT and CDR2 YYREEE (reference sequence).

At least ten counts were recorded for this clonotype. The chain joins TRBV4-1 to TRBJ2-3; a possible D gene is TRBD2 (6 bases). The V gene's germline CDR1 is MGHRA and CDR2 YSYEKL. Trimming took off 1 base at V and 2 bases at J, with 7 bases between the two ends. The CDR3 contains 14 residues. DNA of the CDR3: TGCGCCAGCAGCCAAGGGGACTTCACAGATACGCAGTATTTT. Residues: CASSQGDFTDTQYF.

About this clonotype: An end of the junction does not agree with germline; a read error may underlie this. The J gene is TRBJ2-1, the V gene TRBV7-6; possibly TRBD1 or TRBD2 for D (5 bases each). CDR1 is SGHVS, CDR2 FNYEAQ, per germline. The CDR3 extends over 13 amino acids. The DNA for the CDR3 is TGTGCCAGCAGCGTGGGACGAGTGAATGAGCAGTGCTTC. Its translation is CASSVGRVNEQCF.

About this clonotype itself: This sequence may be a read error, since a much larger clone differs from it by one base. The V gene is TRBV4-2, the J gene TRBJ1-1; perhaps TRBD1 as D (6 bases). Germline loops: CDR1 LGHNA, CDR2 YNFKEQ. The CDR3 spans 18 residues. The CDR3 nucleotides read TGTGCCAGCAGCCAAGATGCTAGCGGGGGCCCAAACACCGGGGAGCTGTATTTT. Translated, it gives CASSQDASGGPNTGELYF.

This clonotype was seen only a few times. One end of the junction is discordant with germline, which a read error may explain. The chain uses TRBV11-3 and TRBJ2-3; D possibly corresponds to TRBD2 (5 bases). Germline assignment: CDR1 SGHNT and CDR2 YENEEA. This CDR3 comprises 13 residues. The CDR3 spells CASSLQYTGELYF. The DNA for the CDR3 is TGTGCCAGCAGCTTGCAGTACACCGGGGAGCTGTACTTC.

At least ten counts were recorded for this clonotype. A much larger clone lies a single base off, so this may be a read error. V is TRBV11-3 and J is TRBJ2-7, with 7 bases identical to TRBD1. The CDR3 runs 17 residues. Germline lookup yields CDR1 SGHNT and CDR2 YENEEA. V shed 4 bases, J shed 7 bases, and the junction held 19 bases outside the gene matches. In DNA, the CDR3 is TGTGCCAGCAGCTCCCCCCCGACAGGGCTGGGCCACAATGAGCAGTACTTC. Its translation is CASSSPPTGLGHNEQYF.

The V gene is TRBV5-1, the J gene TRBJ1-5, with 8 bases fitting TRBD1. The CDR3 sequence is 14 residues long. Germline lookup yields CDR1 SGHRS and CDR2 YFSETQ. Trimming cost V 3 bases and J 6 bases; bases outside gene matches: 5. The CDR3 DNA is TGCGCCAGCAGCTCCGGGACAGGTGGTCAGCCCCAGCATTTT. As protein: CASSSGTGGQPQHF.

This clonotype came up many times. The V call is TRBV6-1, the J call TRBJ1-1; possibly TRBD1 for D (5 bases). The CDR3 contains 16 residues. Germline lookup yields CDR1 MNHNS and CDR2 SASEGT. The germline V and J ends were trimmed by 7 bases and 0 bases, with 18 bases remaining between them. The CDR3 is CASTQGQGWVNTEAFF. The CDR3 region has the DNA TGTGCCAGCACCCAAGGTCAGGGATGGGTGAACACTGAAGCTTTCTTT.

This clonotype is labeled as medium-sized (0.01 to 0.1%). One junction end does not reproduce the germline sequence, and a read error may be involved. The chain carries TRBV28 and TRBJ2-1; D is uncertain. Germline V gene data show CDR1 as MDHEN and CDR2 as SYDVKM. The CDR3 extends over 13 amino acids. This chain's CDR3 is CASKKGWNSPLHF. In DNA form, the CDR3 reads TGTGCCAGCAAGAAGGGTTGGAATTCACCCCTCCACTTC.

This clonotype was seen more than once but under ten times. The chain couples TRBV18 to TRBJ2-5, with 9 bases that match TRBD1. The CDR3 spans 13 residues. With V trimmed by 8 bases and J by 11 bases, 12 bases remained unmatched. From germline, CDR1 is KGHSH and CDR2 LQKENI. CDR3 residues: CASEPGQGSEQYF. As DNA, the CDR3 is TGTGCCAGCGAACCGGGACAGGGATCTGAGCAGTACTTC.

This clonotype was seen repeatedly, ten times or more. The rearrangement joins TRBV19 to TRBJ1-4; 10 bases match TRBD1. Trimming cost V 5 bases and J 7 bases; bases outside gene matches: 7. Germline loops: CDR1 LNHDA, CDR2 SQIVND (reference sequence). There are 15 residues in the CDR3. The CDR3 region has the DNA TGTGCCAGTAGTCCGCCGACAGGGGGCCGTGAAAAACTGTTTTTT. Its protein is CASSPPTGGREKLFF.

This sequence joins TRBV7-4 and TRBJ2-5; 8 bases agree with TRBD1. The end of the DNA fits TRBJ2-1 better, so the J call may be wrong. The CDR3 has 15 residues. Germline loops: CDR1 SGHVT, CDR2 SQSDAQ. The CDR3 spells CASSFFWTGNNEQFF. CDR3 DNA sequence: TGTGCCAGCAGCTTCTTCTGGACAGGGAACAATGAGCAGTTCTTC.

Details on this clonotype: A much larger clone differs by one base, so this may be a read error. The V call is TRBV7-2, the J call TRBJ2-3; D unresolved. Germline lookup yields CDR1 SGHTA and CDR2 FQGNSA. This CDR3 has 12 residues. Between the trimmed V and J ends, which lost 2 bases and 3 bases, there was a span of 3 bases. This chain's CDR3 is CASSLSTDTQYF. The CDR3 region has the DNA TGTGCCAGCAGCTTAAGTACAGATACGCAGTATTTT.

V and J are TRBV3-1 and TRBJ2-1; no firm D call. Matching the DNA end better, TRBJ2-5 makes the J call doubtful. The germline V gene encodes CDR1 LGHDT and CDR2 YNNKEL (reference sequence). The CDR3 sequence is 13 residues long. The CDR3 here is CASSQAYQETQYF. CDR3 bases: TGTGCCAGCAGCCAAGCTTACCAAGAGACCCAGTACTTC.

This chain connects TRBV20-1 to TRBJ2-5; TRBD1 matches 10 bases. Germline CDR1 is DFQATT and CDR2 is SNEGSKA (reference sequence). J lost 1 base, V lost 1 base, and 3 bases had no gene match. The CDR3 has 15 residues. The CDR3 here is CSARAGTGVQETQYF. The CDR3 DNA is TGCAGTGCTAGAGCTGGGACAGGGGTCCAAGAGACCCAGTACTTC.